This TCR beta chain was observed in a study of identical twins. Notes on the study in general: Abundant beta clonotypes from cord blood bore fewer insertions; memory repertoires lacked this pattern. Researchers reported weaker excess twin sharing in beta out-of-frame sequences.

This clonotype was seen only a few times. Its antigen is currently unknown. The length of the CDR3 is 14 residues. In germline, CDR1 is MNHEY, CDR2 SVGAGI. The V gene lost 4 bases and the J gene lost 4 bases, with 13 bases spanning the gap. A universal primer site was created by template switching, with the cDNA bearing unique molecular identifiers. TCRdb re-analysed the 5' RACE reads in MiXCR, keeping a single row per CDR3 protein. The table includes over 250,000 distinct CDR3 sequences, roughly 9.7% detected once. In addition, the sample was reused for a study of yellow fever vaccine responses in identical twins.

This sequence was found in a woman under 30 in good health. Sequenced material: CD8+ T cells sorted from blood. This chain connects TRBV6-5 to TRBJ1-2; D is possibly TRBD1 (6 bases). DNA of the CDR3: TGTGCCAGCAGTTCCTCAGGGGCCGGCTATGGCTACACCTTC. The encoded protein is CASSSSGAGYGYTF.